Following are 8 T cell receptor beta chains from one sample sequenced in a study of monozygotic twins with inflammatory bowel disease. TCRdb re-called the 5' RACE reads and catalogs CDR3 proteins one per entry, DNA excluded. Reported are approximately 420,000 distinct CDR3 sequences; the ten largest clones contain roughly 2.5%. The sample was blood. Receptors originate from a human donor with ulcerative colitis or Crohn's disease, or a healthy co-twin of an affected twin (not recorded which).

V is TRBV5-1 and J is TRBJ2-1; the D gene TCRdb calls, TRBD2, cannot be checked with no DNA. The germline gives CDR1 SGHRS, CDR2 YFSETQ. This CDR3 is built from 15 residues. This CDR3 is CASSPGTSSWGEQFF.

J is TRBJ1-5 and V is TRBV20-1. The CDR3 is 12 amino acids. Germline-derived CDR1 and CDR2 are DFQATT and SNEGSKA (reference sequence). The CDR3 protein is CSACSTNQPQHF.

CDR3 in amino acids: CASSSSVLASYNEQFF. This chain joins TRBV5-1 and TRBJ2-1; TCRdb designates TRBD2, a call that cannot be tested without DNA. CDR3 size: 16 residues. Looked up from germline, CDR1 is SGHRS and CDR2 is YFSETQ.

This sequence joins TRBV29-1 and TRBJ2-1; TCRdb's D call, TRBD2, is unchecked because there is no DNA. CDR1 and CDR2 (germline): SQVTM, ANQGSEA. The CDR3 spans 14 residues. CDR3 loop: CSVEDRAGYSEQFF.

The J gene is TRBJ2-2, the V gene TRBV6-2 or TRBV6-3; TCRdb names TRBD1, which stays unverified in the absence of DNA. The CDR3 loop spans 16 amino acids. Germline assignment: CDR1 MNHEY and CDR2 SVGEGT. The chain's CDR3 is CASYTRNRLNTGELFF.

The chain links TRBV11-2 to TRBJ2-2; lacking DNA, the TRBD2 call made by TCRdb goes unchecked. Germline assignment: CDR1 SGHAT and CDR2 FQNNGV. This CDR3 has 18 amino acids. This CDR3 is CASSLGLLSGGPPGELFF. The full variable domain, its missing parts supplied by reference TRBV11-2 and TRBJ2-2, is EAGVAQSPRYKIIEKRQSVAFWCNPISGHATLYWYQQILGQGPKLLIQFQNNGVVDDSQLPKDRFSAERLKGVDSTLKIQPAKLEDSAVYLCASSLGLLSGGPPGELFFGEGSRLTVL.

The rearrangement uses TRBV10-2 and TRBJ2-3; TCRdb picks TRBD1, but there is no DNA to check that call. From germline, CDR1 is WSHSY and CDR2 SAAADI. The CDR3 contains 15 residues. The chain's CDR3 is CASSEVGDITDTQYF.

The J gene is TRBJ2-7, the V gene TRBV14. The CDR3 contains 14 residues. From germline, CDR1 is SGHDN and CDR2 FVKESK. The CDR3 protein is CASSPAGRSYEQYF.